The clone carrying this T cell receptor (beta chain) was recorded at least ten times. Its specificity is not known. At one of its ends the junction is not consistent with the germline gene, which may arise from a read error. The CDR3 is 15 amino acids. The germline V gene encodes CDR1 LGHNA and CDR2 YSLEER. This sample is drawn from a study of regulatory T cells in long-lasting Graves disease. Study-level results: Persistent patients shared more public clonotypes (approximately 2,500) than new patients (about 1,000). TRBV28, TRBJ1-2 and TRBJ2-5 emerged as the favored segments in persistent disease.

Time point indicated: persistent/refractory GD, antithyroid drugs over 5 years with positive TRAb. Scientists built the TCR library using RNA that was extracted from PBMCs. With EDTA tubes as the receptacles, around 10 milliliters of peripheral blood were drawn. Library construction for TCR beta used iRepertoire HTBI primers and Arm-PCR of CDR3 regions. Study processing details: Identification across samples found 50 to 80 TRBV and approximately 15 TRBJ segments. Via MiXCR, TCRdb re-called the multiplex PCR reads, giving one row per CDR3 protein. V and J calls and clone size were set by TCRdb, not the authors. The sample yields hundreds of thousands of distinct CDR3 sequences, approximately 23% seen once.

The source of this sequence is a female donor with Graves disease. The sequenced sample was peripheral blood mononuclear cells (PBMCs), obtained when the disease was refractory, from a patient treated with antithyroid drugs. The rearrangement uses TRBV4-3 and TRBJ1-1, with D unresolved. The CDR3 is CASSQVLDPSLEAFF. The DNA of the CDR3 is TGTGCCAGCAGCCAAGTCCTCGACCCTTCCCTTGAAGCTTTCTTT.